Sequencing of this T cell receptor (beta chain) was carried out in a study of tumor and adjacent non-tumor tissue in lung cancer. Three rounds of nested PCR, following a modified ARM-PCR protocol, produced the TCRbeta library. One entry per CDR3 protein, called by TCRdb with MiXCR from the multiplex PCR reads. Among under 150,000 distinct CDR3 sequences, approximately 70% were seen once, and the ten largest hold around a sixth. RNA was extracted from bulk tissue without any cell sorting. Details on this clonotype: A read error may explain this, as a much larger clone is one base away.

The CDR3 runs 15 residues. CDR1 is SGHRS, CDR2 YFSETQ, per germline. Material for sequencing was lung tumor tissue. This rearrangement joins TRBV5-1 to TRBJ1-2; D perhaps matches TRBD1 (6 bases). The sequence came from a man aged 55 to 69 with small cell lung cancer. The CDR3 is CPSRKGPQGTYGYTF. CDR3 sequence (DNA): TGCCCCAGCAGAAAAGGCCCACAGGGTACATATGGCTACACCTTC.